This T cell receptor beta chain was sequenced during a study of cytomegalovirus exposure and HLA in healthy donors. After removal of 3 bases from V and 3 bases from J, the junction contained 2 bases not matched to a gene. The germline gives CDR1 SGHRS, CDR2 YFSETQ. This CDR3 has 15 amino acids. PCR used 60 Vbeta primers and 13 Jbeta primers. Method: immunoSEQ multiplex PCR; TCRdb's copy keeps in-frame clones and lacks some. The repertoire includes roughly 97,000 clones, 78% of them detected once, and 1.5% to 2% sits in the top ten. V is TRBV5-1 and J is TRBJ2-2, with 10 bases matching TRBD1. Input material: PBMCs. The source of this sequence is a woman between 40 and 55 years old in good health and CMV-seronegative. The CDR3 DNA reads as TGCGCCAGCAGCTCGGGACAGGGGTACACCGGGGAGCTGTTTTTT. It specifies CASSSGQGYTGELFF.